One T cell receptor (beta chain) is described in this entry. Its cognate antigen is unknown. Specified time point: 2015-2016 season, pre-vaccination. Excluded were substance abuse, HIV/AIDS, active cancer, immunomodulatory drugs and active illness. Between about 40 and 100 mL of blood was drawn per time point. This entry comes from a study of follicular helper T cells after annual influenza vaccination. Study conclusions and caveats: Recurrent ICOS+CD38+ cTfh clonotypes included tetramer and AIM influenza-specific ones. Day 7 ICOS+CD38+ clones were most often found later in ICOS-CD38- cTfh cells.

Here immunoSEQ multiplex PCR was the method, and the copy in TCRdb shows in-frame clones only, minus some. The table records fewer than 11,000 clones, 65% to 85% of them present only once. The specimen was CXCR5+ CD38- circulating T follicular helper cells from blood, collected on the day of influenza vaccination. The subset is: circulating Tfh, non-naive CD4+CXCR5+PD-1+ (ICOS+CD38+ or ICOS-CD38-). This clonotype was obtained from an adult who received the influenza vaccine.

The CDR3 loop is CASSLARGDRWSNEKLFF. CDR3 bases: TGTGCCAGCAGCTTAGCACGGGGGGACAGGTGGTCTAATGAAAAACTGTTTTTT. The genes are TRBV7-9 and TRBJ1-4, with 8 bases matching TRBD1. J lost 3 bases, V lost 0 bases, and 9 bases had no gene match. The CDR3 consists of 18 residues. CDR1 and CDR2 (germline): SEHNR, FQNEAQ (reference sequence).